These 32 T cell receptor beta chains share one sample of origin, sequenced in a study of T-cell reconstitution after alpha-beta-depleted transplantation in children. For TCRbeta, the library was prepared with unique molecular identifiers. TCRdb itself ran the PCR reads through MiXCR, one entry per CDR3 protein. The table has over 150,000 distinct CDR3 sequences, about 6.4% seen once. Sequencing was performed on PBMCs from the stem cell graft donor, taken from the stem cell graft. The origin of the receptors is a human donor who donated a stem cell graft to a child with Wiskott-Aldrich syndrome.

This clonotype came up many times. The gene calls are TRBV12-3 or TRBV12-4 and TRBJ2-3; no firm D call. The CDR3 contains 16 residues. Trimming removed 6 bases from V and 1 base from J, with 17 bases in between. This CDR3 is CASSLGVGAGTDTQYF. Here the CDR3 DNA reads TGTGCCAGCAGCCTTGGGGTGGGCGCGGGCACAGATACGCAGTATTTT.

This clonotype has only a few counts. V and J are TRBV18 and TRBJ2-1, with 9 bases aligning to TRBD1. Per the germline V gene, CDR1 is KGHSH and CDR2 is LQKENI. There are 14 residues in the CDR3. The V segment lost 5 bases and the J segment 7 bases; nucleotides outside the gene matches: 6. The CDR3: CASSKGQGLNEQFF. In DNA form, the CDR3 reads TGTGCCAGCTCAAAGGGACAGGGTCTGAATGAGCAGTTCTTC.

This clonotype was seen ten or more times. J is TRBJ2-7 and V is TRBV5-1; 8 bases are shared with TRBD1. CDR1 and CDR2 from the germline V gene are SGHRS and YFSETQ. Losses at the gene ends were 3 bases for V and 0 bases for J; bases not matched to a gene: 2. The CDR3 loop spans 14 amino acids. In nucleotides, the CDR3 is TGCGCCAGCAGCTCCGACAGGGGCTCCTACGAGCAGTACTTC. It yields the protein CASSSDRGSYEQYF.

This clonotype was seen many times. The CDR3 loop is CASSYSTRGSYNSPLHF. The CDR3 nucleotides are TGTGCCAGCAGTTACTCGACCCGGGGCTCCTATAATTCACCCCTCCACTTT. The V gene is TRBV6-5, the J gene TRBJ1-6; D unclear. In germline, CDR1 is MNHEY, CDR2 SVGAGI. CDR3 length equals 17 residues. Between the trimmed V and J ends, which lost 0 bases and 0 bases, there was a span of 9 bases.

This clonotype was seen repeatedly, ten times or more. V gene TRBV9 combines with J gene TRBJ1-2; D possibly corresponds to TRBD1 (5 bases). V was cut by 5 bases and J by 0 bases, with 8 bases left in between. This CDR3 contains 13 residues. From germline, CDR1 is SGDLS and CDR2 YYNGEE. CDR3 amino acids: CASSGHTNYGYTF. The CDR3, as DNA: TGTGCCAGCAGTGGACACACTAACTATGGCTACACCTTC.

This clonotype was seen many times. The chain is built from TRBV27 and TRBJ1-5; possible D gene TRBD1, 5 bases. Germline V CDR1 and CDR2: MNHEY, SMNVEV (reference sequence). This CDR3 spans 14 amino acids. The V end was cut by 7 bases, the J end by 1 base, with 11 bases between. The CDR3 spells CASNHRGSNQPQHF. CDR3 DNA: TGTGCCAGCAACCATAGGGGCAGCAATCAGCCCCAGCATTTT.

The V gene is TRBV5-1, the J gene TRBJ2-1, with 10 bases matching TRBD2. The germline CDR1 and CDR2 sequences are SGHRS and YFSETQ. The CDR3 has 15 amino acids. V gave up 4 bases and J gave up 7 bases; unmatched junction bases: 8. The CDR3 spells CASSPSGSLGNEQFF. In nucleotides, the CDR3 is TGCGCCAGCAGCCCTAGCGGGAGCCTCGGGAATGAGCAGTTCTTC.

This clonotype was recorded many times. The chain joins TRBV6-5 to TRBJ1-5; D is ambiguous. Per the germline V gene, CDR1 is MNHEY and CDR2 is SVGAGI. Trimming shortened V by 6 bases and J by 4 bases, and 16 bases separated the two germline ends. This CDR3 spans 15 amino acids. CDR3 in DNA: TGTGCCAGCAGGCCGGCCGGGCAACCTAATCAGCCCCAGCATTTT. Translated: CASRPAGQPNQPQHF.

This clonotype was detected many times. The CDR3 here is CASSSTEVTDTQYF. CDR3 nucleotides: TGTGCCAGCAGCTCGACCGAGGTTACAGATACGCAGTATTTT. This sequence joins TRBV25-1 and TRBJ2-3, with no clear D. Trimming took off 6 bases at V and 3 bases at J, with 13 bases between the two ends. The CDR3 sequence is 14 residues long. Germline values: CDR1 MGHDK, CDR2 SYGVNS. Looking up the rest from reference TRBV25-1 and TRBJ2-3 gives the full variable domain: EADIYQTPRYLVIGTGKKITLECSQTMGHDKMYWYQQDPGMELHLIHYSYGVNSTEKGDLSSESTVSRIRTEHFPLTLESARPSHTSQYLCASSSTEVTDTQYFGPGTRLTVL.

This clonotype was counted ten times or more. The chain couples TRBV7-7 to TRBJ2-5, with D possibly matching TRBD1 (5 bases). The CDR3 has 15 amino acids. The V gene's germline CDR1 is SSHAT and CDR2 FNYEAQ (reference sequence). The ends were cut back, 1 base at V and 2 bases at J, with 11 bases in the middle. CDR3 in DNA: TGTGCCAGCAGCTTAGGTCCAACAGGTCAAGAGACCCAGTACTTC. This sequence encodes CASSLGPTGQETQYF.

This clonotype has at least ten counts. The chain is built from TRBV12-3 or TRBV12-4 and TRBJ2-3, with TRBD1 as a possible D gene (5 bases). The V and J ends lost 6 bases and 6 bases respectively, with 7 bases between them. The CDR3 length is 11 residues. CDR3 DNA: TGTGCCAGCAGCCAGGGCGATACGCAGTATTTT. Its translation is CASSQGDTQYF.

Many counts were recorded for this clonotype. The V call is TRBV24-1, the J call TRBJ2-3; unclear D gene. V was shortened by 11 bases and J by 2 bases, with 13 bases between the two germline ends. Germline CDR1 KGHDR, CDR2 SFDVKD. The CDR3 consists of 13 residues. The DNA for the CDR3 is TGTGCCATTTCAGACGGCCACACAGATACGCAGTATTTT. This encodes CAISDGHTDTQYF.

There are many counts of this clonotype. This CDR3 fails to terminate in the conserved phenylalanine or tryptophan, so it likely reflects a read error. This chain uses TRBV12-3 or TRBV12-4 with TRBJ2-5; 7 positions agree with TRBD2. J gave up 9 bases and V 6 bases, and 16 bases lay outside the gene matches. The CDR3 covers 15 residues. The CDR3 region is CASSPMPGIGRAQYL. CDR3 DNA sequence: TGTGCCAGCAGCCCAATGCCCGGGATTGGGAGGGCCCAGTACTTG.

This clonotype was seen repeatedly, ten times or more. The chain recombines TRBV7-2 with TRBJ2-3; a possible D gene is TRBD2 (6 bases). The CDR3 loop spans 17 amino acids. Trimming shortened V by 8 bases and J by 1 base, and 22 bases separated the two germline ends. Germline lookup yields CDR1 SGHTA and CDR2 FQGNSA. The CDR3 is CASALTSPASGTDTQYF. Written as DNA, the CDR3 is TGTGCCAGCGCCTTAACGTCCCCGGCTAGCGGCACAGATACGCAGTATTTT.

There are many counts of this clonotype. The V call is TRBV15, the J call TRBJ1-5; D ambiguous. Looked up from germline, CDR1 is LNHNV and CDR2 is YYDKDF (reference sequence). Trimming left V 0 bases short and J 9 bases short, with 15 bases between. This CDR3 spans 15 amino acids. The CDR3 DNA reads as TGTGCCACCAGCAGAGATGGAAGCGCTAATACGCCCCAGCATTTT. Translating gives CATSRDGSANTPQHF.

In this sample, this clonotype turned up many times. The chain couples TRBV19 to TRBJ1-1; 8 bases are shared with TRBD1. CDR1 is LNHDA and CDR2 is SQIVND in the germline V gene (reference sequence). The CDR3 is made up of 14 amino acids. The junction had 5 bases not matched to a gene; V was cut back by 7 bases and J by 1 base. The CDR3 DNA is TGTGCCAGTACAGCCGGGACAGGGAACACTGAAGCTTTCTTT. Translating it yields CASTAGTGNTEAFF. The entire variable domain, with the rest obtained from reference TRBV19 and TRBJ1-1, is as follows: DGGITQSPKYLFRKEGQNVTLSCEQNLNHDAMYWYRQDPGQGLRLIYYSQIVNDFQKGDIAEGYSVSREKKESFPLTVTSAQKNPTAFYLCASTAGTGNTEAFFGQGTRLTVV.

The rearrangement links TRBV14 to TRBJ2-3; unclear D gene. V was clipped by 4 bases and J by 4 bases, with 15 bases between them. Germline assignment: CDR1 SGHDN and CDR2 FVKESK. The CDR3 totals 15 residues. This chain's CDR3 is CASSPRSISADTQYF. The DNA for the CDR3 is TGTGCCAGCAGCCCGAGATCAATTTCAGCAGATACGCAGTATTTT.

There are a few counts of this clonotype. The gene calls are TRBV30 and TRBJ1-5; perhaps TRBD1 as D (5 bases). V gave up 0 bases and J gave up 1 base, with 10 bases separating them. The CDR3 is made up of 15 amino acids. The germline gives CDR1 GTSNPN, CDR2 SVGIG (reference sequence). The chain's CDR3 is CAWSVHGGSNQPQHF. The CDR3 nucleotides read TGTGCCTGGAGTGTACACGGGGGGAGCAATCAGCCCCAGCATTTT.

This clonotype was found many times. The rearrangement uses TRBV29-1 and TRBJ1-2; 9 bases match TRBD1. The CDR3 totals 16 residues. Germline-derived CDR1 and CDR2 are SQVTM and ANQGSEA. The J segment lost 4 bases and the V segment lost 3 bases, leaving 12 bases of the junction unmatched. CDR3 DNA sequence: TGCAGCGTTGATGGGACAGGGAACTTGGTCGGCTATGGCTACACCTTC. Translated, it gives CSVDGTGNLVGYGYTF.

This clonotype came up many times. The gene calls are TRBV7-8 and TRBJ1-2; D gene ambiguous. This CDR3 is 14 amino acids long. V dropped 0 bases and J dropped 2 bases, with 7 bases sitting between them. CDR1 is SGHVS and CDR2 is FQNEAQ in the germline V gene. The CDR3 protein is CASSLAHRNYGYTF. The CDR3 nucleotides read TGTGCCAGCAGCTTAGCACACAGAAACTATGGCTACACCTTC.

Many counts were recorded for this clonotype. The V call is TRBV7-2, the J call TRBJ2-1, with 7 bases that match TRBD2. The CDR3 extends over 15 amino acids. Germline V lookup: CDR1 SGHTA, CDR2 FQGNSA. V shed 2 bases and J 7 bases; nucleotides not matched to a gene: 8. CDR3 DNA: TGTGCCAGCAGCTTAAATGGGGGGGATGGGAATGAGCAGTTCTTC. This sequence encodes CASSLNGGDGNEQFF.

This clonotype has ten or more counts. The CDR3 bases are TGCAGTGCTAGGGGGGCCCTTGGCGTCCCCGAGCAGTACTTC. It encodes CSARGALGVPEQYF. The chain is built from TRBV20-1 and TRBJ2-7; perhaps TRBD1 as D (6 bases). CDR3 length equals 14 residues. The V end was cut by 3 bases, the J end by 6 bases, with 18 bases between. Germline lookup yields CDR1 DFQATT and CDR2 SNEGSKA (reference sequence).

On this clonotype itself: The junction departs from germline at one end; a sequencing error may be responsible. The gene calls are TRBV7-2 and TRBJ1-5; 7 nucleotides align to TRBD1. This CDR3 region has 18 residues. The germline V gene has CDR1 SGHTA and CDR2 FQGNSA. The CDR3 is CATSLGQGGGGGNQPQHF. The CDR3 DNA follows: TGTGCCACCAGCTTAGGGCAGGGGGGGGGAGGCGGCAATCAGCCCCAGCATTTT.

This clonotype was observed many times. The chain recombines TRBV28 with TRBJ2-7; D is ambiguous. V lost 5 bases and J 2 bases, leaving 4 bases between the germline ends. CDR1 is MDHEN, CDR2 SYDVKM, per germline. The CDR3 length is 11 residues. The DNA for the CDR3 is TGTGCCAGCAGTAGTCCCTACGAGCAGTACTTC. Translating gives CASSSPYEQYF.

In its sample, this clonotype was seen a few times. The chain recombines TRBV5-6 with TRBJ2-3; D perhaps matches TRBD1 (6 bases). Germline CDR1 reads SGHDT; CDR2 reads YYEEEE. V was shortened by 7 bases and J by 1 base, with 13 bases between the two germline ends. The CDR3 has 14 amino acids. The CDR3 DNA reads TGTGCCAGCTGTACAGGGACCGGCACAGATACGCAGTATTTT. It is translated as CASCTGTGTDTQYF. Complete variable domain (other parts from reference TRBV5-6 and TRBJ2-3): DAGVTQSPTHLIKTRGQQVTLRCSPKSGHDTVSWYQQALGQGPQFIFQYYEEEERQRGNFPDRFSGHQFPNYSSELNVNALLLGDSALYLCASCTGTGTDTQYFGPGTRLTVL.

Many counts were recorded for this clonotype. The J gene is TRBJ2-3, the V gene TRBV29-1, with D maybe TRBD1 (7 bases). The CDR3 consists of 14 residues. The germline CDR1 and CDR2 sequences are SQVTM and ANQGSEA. V lost 2 bases to trimming and J lost 1 base, with 10 bases between them. CDR3 region: CSVERGTGTDTQYF. In DNA, the CDR3 is TGCAGCGTTGAACGCGGGACAGGCACAGATACGCAGTATTTT.

This chain uses TRBV30 with TRBJ1-1, with a tentative D call TRBD1 (5 bases). Trimming shortened V by 2 bases and J by 4 bases, and 11 bases separated the two germline ends. Germline V lookup: CDR1 GTSNPN, CDR2 SVGIG (reference sequence). There are 13 residues in the CDR3. DNA for the CDR3: TGTGCCTGGAGTAAAGGGGAGGGCACTGAAGCTTTCTTT. Translation: CAWSKGEGTEAFF.

A few counts support this clonotype. The chain links TRBV5-1 to TRBJ2-1; D gene ambiguous. Trimming removed 1 base at V and 10 bases at J, with 6 bases between. The CDR3 loop spans 11 amino acids. Germline CDR1 reads SGHRS; CDR2 reads YFSETQ. Written as DNA, the CDR3 is TGCGCCAGCAGCTTGTCGCTAGAGCAGTTCTTC. Translated: CASSLSLEQFF. Together with reference TRBV5-1 and TRBJ2-1, the CDR3 gives the full variable domain: KAGVTQTPRYLIKTRGQQVTLSCSPISGHRSVSWYQQTPGQGLQFLFEYFSETQRNKGNFPGRFSGRQFSNSRSEMNVSTLELGDSALYLCASSLSLEQFFGPGTRLTVL.

This clonotype was found many times. The chain has TRBV20-1 and TRBJ1-2, with D uncertain. The V gene's germline CDR1 is DFQATT and CDR2 SNEGSKA (reference sequence). Trimming stripped 4 bases from V and 0 bases from J, with 15 bases between. The CDR3 sequence is 15 residues long. The CDR3 region has the DNA TGCAGTGCTACCGAATACAGCGTCTCTAACTATGGCTACACCTTC. It encodes CSATEYSVSNYGYTF.

This clonotype was detected a few times. This rearrangement joins TRBV3-1 to TRBJ1-1; D not certain. Per the germline V gene, CDR1 is LGHDT and CDR2 is YNNKEL (reference sequence). This CDR3 spans 14 amino acids. V lost 1 base, J lost 6 bases, and 12 bases lay in between. CDR3 nucleotide sequence: TGTGCCAGCAGCCAAGGAAGGTCCAGACCTGAAGCTTTCTTT. As protein: CASSQGRSRPEAFF. Together with reference TRBV3-1 and TRBJ1-1, the CDR3 gives the full variable domain: DTAVSQTPKYLVTQMGNDKSIKCEQNLGHDTMYWYKQDSKKFLKIMFSYNNKELIINETVPNRFSPKSPDKAHLNLHINSLELGDSAVYFCASSQGRSRPEAFFGQGTRLTVV.

In this sample, this clonotype turned up a few times. The chain combines TRBV5-1 with TRBJ2-5; 10 bases fit TRBD2. The germline V gene encodes CDR1 SGHRS and CDR2 YFSETQ. The CDR3 is 16 residues long. Trimming removed 4 bases from V and 4 bases from J; junction bases left unmatched: 10. The CDR3: CASSRLIAGGSETQYF. CDR3 nucleotides: TGCGCCAGCAGCCGTCTAATAGCGGGGGGTTCAGAGACCCAGTACTTC.

This clonotype came up many times. V usage is TRBV20-1 and J usage is TRBJ2-2; D unresolved. The CDR3 consists of 13 residues. The germline gives CDR1 DFQATT, CDR2 SNEGSKA (reference sequence). V dropped 3 bases and J dropped 1 base, with 6 bases sitting between them. CDR3 protein: CSASRVNTGELFF. The DNA for the CDR3 is TGCAGTGCTAGTAGGGTGAACACCGGGGAGCTGTTTTTT.